This TCR beta chain was obtained from a study of cytomegalovirus exposure and HLA in healthy donors. The donors belonged to the approximately 120-subject validation cohort, separate from the approximately 700-subject first cohort. Clones were sequenced by immunoSEQ multiplex PCR, and TCRdb holds only the in-frame ones, with some missing. The sample has about 140,000 clones; roughly 81% are singletons. This clone came up once. The clonotype originates from a woman aged 25 to 39 in good health and CMV-seronegative. The sequenced sample consisted of PBMCs.

CDR3 residues: CASSQPDGQYNEQFF. CDR3 DNA: TGTGCCAGCAGCCAACCCGACGGACAGTACAATGAGCAGTTCTTC. The chain carries TRBV7-9 and TRBJ2-1; D perhaps matches TRBD1 (6 bases). V was clipped by 5 bases and J by 4 bases, with 15 bases between them. The germline gives CDR1 SEHNR, CDR2 FQNEAQ (reference sequence). The CDR3 loop spans 15 amino acids.